This paragraph reports one T cell receptor beta chain. The library was built from roughly 400 ng RNA with molecular barcoded adaptors for alpha/delta and beta/gamma chains. TCRdb recomputed calls from the reads with MiXCR, one row per CDR3 protein. The sample holds over 45,000 distinct CDR3 sequences; around a fifth are singletons and the top ten take about a sixth. The data originate from a study of read filtering for tumor transcriptome and immune sequencing. Germline values: CDR1 SGHRS, CDR2 YFSETQ. Unmatched junction bases numbered 2, after V lost 3 bases and J lost 2 bases. The CDR3 is 15 amino acids.

The clonotype originates from a donor aged 40 or over with multiple myeloma. The genes are TRBV5-1 and TRBJ2-5, with 12 bases matching TRBD2. The sequenced sample consisted of a population of CD138-negative cells sorted from bone marrow. The CDR3 spells CASSSGTSGQETQYF. DNA for the CDR3: TGCGCCAGCAGCTCCGGGACTAGCGGGCAAGAGACCCAGTACTTC.